This note documents a single TCR beta chain sequence. This sample stems from a study of blood T cell repertoires in COVID-19. In the study overall: Samples came from the United States, Italy and Spain, spanning acute and convalescent COVID-19. Nucleic acid was either cDNA or gDNA, and it came from T cells, B-cell-depleted T cells, or PBMCs.

The CDR3 has 16 amino acids. As processed by the authors: Amplification of reference gene primers was used by the study to estimate nucleated cell counts. Profiled with immunoSEQ multiplex PCR; TCRdb holds only in-frame clones, not every one. V and J calls and clone size follow that table, whereas D and trimming were derived from the DNA. This repertoire shows 150,000 to 200,000 clones, around 80% found once; its top ten account for about 19%. The chain couples TRBV21-1 to TRBJ1-5; no DNA check was done on the table's D call, TRBD1. TRBV21-1 is a pseudogene segment. The sample was peripheral blood. The receptor comes from a woman in her 70s who had recovered from COVID-19. For the CDR3, the DNA is TGTGCCAGCCCCAAAACGAGACAGGTGGGCAATCAGCCCCAGCATTTT. This sequence encodes CASPKTRQVGNQPQHF.